The 8 T cell receptor beta chains below all came from one sample that was sequenced in a study of CXCR3-negative and CXCR3-positive naive CD8 T cells. Preparation of TRB cDNA libraries relied on 5' RACE carrying UMI labels. From its re-call of the 5' RACE reads, TCRdb lists each CDR3 protein once, without DNA. The ten most abundant clones cover approximately 1% of a sample with roughly 100,000 distinct CDR3 sequences. Sequencing was carried out using naive CXCR3- CD8+ T cells from blood. Subset described: CD45RO-CCR7+CD27+CD95- naive CD8+ T cells lacking CXCR3 (TNR3-). The receptor set was obtained from a human donor in good health. Some clones in this sample may be carry-over from other donors' samples.

The rearrangement joins TRBV4-1 to TRBJ1-1; TCRdb picks TRBD1, but there is no DNA to check that call. The CDR3 extends over 14 amino acids. Per the germline V gene, CDR1 is MGHRA and CDR2 is YSYEKL. The CDR3: CASSHVGQNTEAFF.

The J gene is TRBJ2-7, the V gene TRBV2; TCRdb's D gene call, TRBD1, goes unchecked for lack of DNA. Germline CDR1 and CDR2: SNHLY and FYNNEI. The CDR3 totals 13 residues. CDR3 region: CASRTGVSYEQYF.

This CDR3 is CASSSPLGLGTYEQYF. The chain is built from TRBV6-5 and TRBJ2-7. Germline V CDR1 and CDR2: MNHEY, SVGAGI. The CDR3 extends over 16 amino acids.

The CDR3 loop reads CTSSFVGTDTQYF. The rearrangement links TRBV27 to TRBJ2-3. This CDR3 is 13 amino acids long. Per the germline V gene, CDR1 is MNHEY and CDR2 is SMNVEV (reference sequence).

The rearrangement links TRBV29-1 to TRBJ2-2; TCRdb picks TRBD2, but there is no DNA to check that call. The CDR3 consists of 12 residues. Germline V gives CDR1 SQVTM, CDR2 ANQGSEA. This CDR3 reads CSVDAGPGELFF.

The chain combines TRBV4-3 with TRBJ2-5. CDR3 length: 15 residues. Per germline, CDR1 LGHNA and CDR2 YSLEER. The CDR3: CASSQVRGSQETQYF.

This chain links TRBV9 with TRBJ1-2. This CDR3 is 12 amino acids long. Germline loops: CDR1 SGDLS, CDR2 YYNGEE. This chain's CDR3 is CASSVEAGGYTF.

The rearrangement joins TRBV5-5 to TRBJ2-5. Germline lookup yields CDR1 SGHKS and CDR2 YYEKEE (reference sequence). The CDR3 totals 14 residues. The CDR3 loop reads CASSLVAAQETQYF.